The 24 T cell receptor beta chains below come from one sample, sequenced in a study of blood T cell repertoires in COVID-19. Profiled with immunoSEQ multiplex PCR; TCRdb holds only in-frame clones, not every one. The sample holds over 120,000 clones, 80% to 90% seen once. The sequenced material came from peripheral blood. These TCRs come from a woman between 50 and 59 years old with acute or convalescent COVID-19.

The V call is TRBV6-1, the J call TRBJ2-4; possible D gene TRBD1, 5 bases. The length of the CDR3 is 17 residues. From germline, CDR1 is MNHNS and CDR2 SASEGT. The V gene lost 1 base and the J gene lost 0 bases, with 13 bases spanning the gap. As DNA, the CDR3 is TGTGCCAGCAGTGAAGGCTGGGGCCCAATAGCCAAAAACATTCAGTACTTC. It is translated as CASSEGWGPIAKNIQYF.

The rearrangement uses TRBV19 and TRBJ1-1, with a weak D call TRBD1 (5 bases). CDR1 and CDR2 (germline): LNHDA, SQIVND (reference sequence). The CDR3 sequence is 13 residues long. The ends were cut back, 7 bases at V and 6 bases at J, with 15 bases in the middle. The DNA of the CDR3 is TGTGCCAGTACCACCACCCGGGGGGCTGAAGCTTTCTTT. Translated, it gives CASTTTRGAEAFF.

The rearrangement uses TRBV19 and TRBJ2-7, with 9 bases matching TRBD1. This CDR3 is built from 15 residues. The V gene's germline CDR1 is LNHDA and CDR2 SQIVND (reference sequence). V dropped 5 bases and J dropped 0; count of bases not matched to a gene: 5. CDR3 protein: CASSSGTGSSYEQYF. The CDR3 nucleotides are TGTGCCAGTAGTTCCGGGACAGGGAGCTCCTACGAGCAGTACTTC.

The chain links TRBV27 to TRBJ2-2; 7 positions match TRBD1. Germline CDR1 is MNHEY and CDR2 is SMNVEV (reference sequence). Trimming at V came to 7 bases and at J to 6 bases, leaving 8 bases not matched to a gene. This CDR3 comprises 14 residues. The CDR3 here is CASTSTGVAGELFF. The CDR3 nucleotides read TGTGCCAGCACCTCCACAGGGGTTGCCGGGGAGCTGTTTTTT.

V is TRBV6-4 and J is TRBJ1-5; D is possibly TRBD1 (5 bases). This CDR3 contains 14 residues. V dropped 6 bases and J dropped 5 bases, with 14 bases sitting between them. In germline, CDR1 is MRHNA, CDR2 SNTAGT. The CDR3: CASSAGQGHQPQHF. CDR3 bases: TGTGCCAGCAGCGCTGGGCAGGGTCATCAGCCCCAGCATTTT.

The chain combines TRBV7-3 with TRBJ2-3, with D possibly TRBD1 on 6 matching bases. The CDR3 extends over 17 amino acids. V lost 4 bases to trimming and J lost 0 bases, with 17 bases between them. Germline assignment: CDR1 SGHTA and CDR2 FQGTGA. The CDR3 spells CASSSSGTLTSTDTQYF. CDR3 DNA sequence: TGTGCCAGCAGCTCCTCCGGGACACTCACTAGCACAGATACGCAGTATTTT.

CDR3 coding DNA: TGTGCCAGCAGCATATCACAGGGTAAAGCTTTCTTT. Its protein product is CASSISQGKAFF. The chain joins TRBV5-6 to TRBJ1-1; maybe TRBD1 (6 bases). CDR1 SGHDT and CDR2 YYEEEE come from the germline V gene. This CDR3 is 12 amino acids long. Deletions cut 4 bases from V and 9 bases from J, with 13 bases between.

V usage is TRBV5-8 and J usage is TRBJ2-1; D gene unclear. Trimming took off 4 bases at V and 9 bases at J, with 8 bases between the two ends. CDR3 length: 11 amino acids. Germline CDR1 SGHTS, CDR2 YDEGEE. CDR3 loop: CASSRLIEQFF. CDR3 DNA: TGTGCCAGCAGCCGACTCATTGAGCAGTTCTTC.

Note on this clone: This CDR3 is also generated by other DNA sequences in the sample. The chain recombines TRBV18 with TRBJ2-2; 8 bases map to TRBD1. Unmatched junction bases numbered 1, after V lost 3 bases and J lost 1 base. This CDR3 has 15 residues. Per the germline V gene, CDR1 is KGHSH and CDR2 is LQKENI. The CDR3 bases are TGTGCCAGCTCACCCGGGACAGGGAACACCGGGGAGCTGTTTTTT. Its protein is CASSPGTGNTGELFF.

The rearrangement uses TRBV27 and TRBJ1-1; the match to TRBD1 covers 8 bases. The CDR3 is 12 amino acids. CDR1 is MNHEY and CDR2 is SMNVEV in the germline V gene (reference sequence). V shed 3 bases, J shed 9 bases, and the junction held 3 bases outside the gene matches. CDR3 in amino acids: CASSFRQGKAFF. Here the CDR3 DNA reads TGTGCCAGCAGTTTCCGACAGGGGAAAGCTTTCTTT.

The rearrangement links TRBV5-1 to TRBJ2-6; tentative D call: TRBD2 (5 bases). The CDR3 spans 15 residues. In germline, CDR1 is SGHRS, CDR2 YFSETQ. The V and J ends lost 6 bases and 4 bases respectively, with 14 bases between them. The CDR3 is CASTLFSAGANVLTF. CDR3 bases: TGCGCCAGCACACTTTTTAGCGCCGGGGCCAACGTCCTGACTTTC.

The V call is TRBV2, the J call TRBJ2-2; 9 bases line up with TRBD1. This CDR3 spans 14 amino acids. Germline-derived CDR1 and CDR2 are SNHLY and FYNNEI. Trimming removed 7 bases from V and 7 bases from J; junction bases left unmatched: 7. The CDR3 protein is CASIRTGASGELFF. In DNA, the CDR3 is TGTGCCAGCATTCGGACAGGGGCTAGCGGGGAGCTGTTTTTT.

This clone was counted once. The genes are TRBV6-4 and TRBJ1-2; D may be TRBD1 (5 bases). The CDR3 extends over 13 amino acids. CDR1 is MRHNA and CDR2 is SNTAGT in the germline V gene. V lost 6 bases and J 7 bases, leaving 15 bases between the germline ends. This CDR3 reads CASSTGQGGGYTF. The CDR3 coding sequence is TGTGCCAGCAGCACCGGGCAGGGCGGTGGCTACACCTTC.

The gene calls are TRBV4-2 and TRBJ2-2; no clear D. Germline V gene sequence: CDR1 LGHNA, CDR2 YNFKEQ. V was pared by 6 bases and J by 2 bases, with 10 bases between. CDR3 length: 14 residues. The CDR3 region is CASRSGRNTGELFF. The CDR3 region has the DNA TGTGCCAGCAGGTCAGGCAGAAACACCGGGGAGCTGTTTTTT.

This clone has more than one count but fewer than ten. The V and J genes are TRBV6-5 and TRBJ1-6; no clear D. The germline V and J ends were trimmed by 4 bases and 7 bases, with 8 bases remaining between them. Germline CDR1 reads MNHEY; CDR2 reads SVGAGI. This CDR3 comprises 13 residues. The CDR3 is CASSSSENSPLHF. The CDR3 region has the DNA TGTGCCAGCAGTTCATCGGAGAATTCACCCCTCCACTTT.

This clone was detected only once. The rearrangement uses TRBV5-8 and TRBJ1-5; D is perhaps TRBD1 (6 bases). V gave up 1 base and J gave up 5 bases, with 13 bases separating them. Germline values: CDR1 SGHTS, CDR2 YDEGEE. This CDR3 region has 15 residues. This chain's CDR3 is CASSLFVSGDQPQHF. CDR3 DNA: TGTGCCAGCAGCTTGTTCGTATCAGGGGATCAGCCCCAGCATTTT.

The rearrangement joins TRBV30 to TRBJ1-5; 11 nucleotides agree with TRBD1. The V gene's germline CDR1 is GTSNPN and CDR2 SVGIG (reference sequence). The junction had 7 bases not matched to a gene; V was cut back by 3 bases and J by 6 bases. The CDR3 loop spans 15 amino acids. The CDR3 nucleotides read TGTGCCTGGAGCTTGCTGGACAGGGGGCGTCAGCCCCAGCATTTT. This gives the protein CAWSLLDRGRQPQHF.

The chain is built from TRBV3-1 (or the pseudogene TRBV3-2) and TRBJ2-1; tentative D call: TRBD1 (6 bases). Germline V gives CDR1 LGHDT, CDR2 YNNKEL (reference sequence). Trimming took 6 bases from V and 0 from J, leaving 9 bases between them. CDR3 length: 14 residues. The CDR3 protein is CASRTGSSYNEQFF. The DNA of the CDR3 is TGTGCCAGCAGGACAGGAAGCTCCTACAATGAGCAGTTCTTC.

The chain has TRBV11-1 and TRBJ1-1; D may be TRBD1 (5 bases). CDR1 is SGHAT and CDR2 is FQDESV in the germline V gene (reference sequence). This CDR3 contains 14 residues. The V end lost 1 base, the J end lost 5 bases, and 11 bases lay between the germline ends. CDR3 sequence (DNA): TGTGCCAGCAGCTTAGGTCGGGGGAAGACTGAAGCTTTCTTT. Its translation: CASSLGRGKTEAFF.

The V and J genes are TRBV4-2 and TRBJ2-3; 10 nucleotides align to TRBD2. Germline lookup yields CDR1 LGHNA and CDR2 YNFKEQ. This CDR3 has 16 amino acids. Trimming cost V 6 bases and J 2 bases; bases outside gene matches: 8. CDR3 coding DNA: TGTGCCAGCAGGAGGCGACTAGCGGGCTACACAGATACGCAGTATTTT. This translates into CASRRRLAGYTDTQYF.

CDR3: CSAEGQGLGLFF. The CDR3 coding sequence is TGCAGCGCCGAGGGACAGGGGCTCGGGCTGTTTTTT. The rearrangement links TRBV29-1 to TRBJ1-4; TRBD1 agrees at 10 bases. Germline CDR1 is SQVTM and CDR2 is ANQGSEA. The trim removed 7 bases at V and 14 bases at J, leaving 10 bases unmatched. There are 12 residues in the CDR3.

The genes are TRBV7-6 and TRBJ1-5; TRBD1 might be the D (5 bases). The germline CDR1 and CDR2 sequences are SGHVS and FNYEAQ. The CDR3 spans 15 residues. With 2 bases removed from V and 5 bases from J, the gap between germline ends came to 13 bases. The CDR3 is CASSLSYGGDQPQHF. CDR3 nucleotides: TGTGCCAGCAGCTTATCCTACGGAGGGGATCAGCCCCAGCATTTT.

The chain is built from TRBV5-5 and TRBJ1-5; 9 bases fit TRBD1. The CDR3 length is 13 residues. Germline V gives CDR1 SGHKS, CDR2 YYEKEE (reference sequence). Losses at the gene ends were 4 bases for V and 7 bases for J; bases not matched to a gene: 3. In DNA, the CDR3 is TGTGCCAGCAGCGGGACAGGGACACAGCCCCAGCATTTT. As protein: CASSGTGTQPQHF.

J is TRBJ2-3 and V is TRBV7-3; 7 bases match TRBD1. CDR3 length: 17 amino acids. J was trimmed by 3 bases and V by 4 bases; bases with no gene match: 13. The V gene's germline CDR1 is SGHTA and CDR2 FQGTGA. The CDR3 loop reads CASSSQPTGNRTDTQYF. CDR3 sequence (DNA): TGTGCCAGCAGCTCTCAGCCGACAGGGAATAGAACAGATACGCAGTATTTT.